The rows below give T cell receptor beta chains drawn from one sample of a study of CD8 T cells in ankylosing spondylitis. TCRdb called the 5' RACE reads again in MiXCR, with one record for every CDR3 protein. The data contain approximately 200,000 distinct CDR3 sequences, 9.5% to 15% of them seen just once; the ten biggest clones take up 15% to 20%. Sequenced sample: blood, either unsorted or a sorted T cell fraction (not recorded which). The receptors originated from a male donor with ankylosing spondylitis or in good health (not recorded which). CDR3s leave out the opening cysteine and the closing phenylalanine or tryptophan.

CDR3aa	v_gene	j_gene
ATREGGLMGDTQY	TRBV12-3/TRBV12-4	TRBJ2-3
ASSQDLVGDTGELF	TRBV3-1	TRBJ2-2
ASSPTGHGNTEAF	TRBV12-3/TRBV12-4	TRBJ1-1
ASSLMGGEQF	TRBV7-9	TRBJ2-1
ASSLDLRGYEQY	TRBV11-2	TRBJ2-7
ASSPNWSANYGYT	TRBV5-1	TRBJ1-2
ASSLEQGTDTQY	TRBV5-1	TRBJ2-3
ASSLSGGAGEQY	TRBV12-3/TRBV12-4	TRBJ2-7
ASSSSSRLIAF	TRBV27	TRBJ1-1
AISVSGTGAYNEQF	TRBV10-3	TRBJ2-1
ASSAPNSYEQY	TRBV2	TRBJ2-7
ASSRGRVPYEQY	TRBV6-5	TRBJ2-7
ASSKGATDTQY	TRBV9	TRBJ2-3
ATARLAGGVETQY	TRBV2	TRBJ2-5
ASSQEGIAMVEQY	TRBV4-1	TRBJ2-5
SAKFSDTEAF	TRBV20-1	TRBJ1-1
ASGLVPRGGGNTIY	TRBV12-5	TRBJ1-3
ASSSLQETQY	TRBV6-5	TRBJ2-5
ASSVGGDYGYT	TRBV9	TRBJ1-2
ASSHRTSSYTGELF	TRBV4-1	TRBJ2-2
SALGLAGHTDTQY	TRBV20-1	TRBJ2-3
ASSEYGGVLRNEQF	TRBV6-1	TRBJ2-1
ASSAIGENTEAF	TRBV5-1	TRBJ1-1
ATSRLAGGVYNEQF	TRBV15	TRBJ2-1
ASRLGTGTLYNEQF	TRBV7-8	TRBJ2-1
ASRTGLGDTGELF	TRBV4-1	TRBJ2-2
ASSEFGSRPYGYT	TRBV25-1	TRBJ1-2
ASSRVGAYNEQF	TRBV25-1	TRBJ2-1
ASIVERGANTGELF	TRBV7-9	TRBJ2-2
ASSLGVGATDTQY	TRBV5-1	TRBJ2-3
ASSDFGTYGYT	TRBV6-4	TRBJ1-2
ASSLGLAGAESSYNEQF	TRBV7-6	TRBJ2-1
ASSLVGGRDGYT	TRBV5-8	TRBJ1-2
ASSFQQGIGTEAF	TRBV12-3/TRBV12-4	TRBJ1-1
ASAGTEDGKLF	TRBV5-1	TRBJ1-4
ASSLGVLPQANEQF	TRBV3-1	TRBJ2-1
ASSKMDRDHNEQF	TRBV21-1	TRBJ2-1
ASSHDWKTEAF	TRBV6-1	TRBJ1-1
SALGQDTDTQY	TRBV29-1	TRBJ2-3
ASSEETASYNEQF	TRBV6-4	TRBJ2-1
ASSVGSGLAGAYNEQF	TRBV9	TRBJ2-1
ASSSGVGMAPDTQY	TRBV5-1	TRBJ2-3
ASSVQGMSYNEQF	TRBV19	TRBJ2-1
ASSPVGNLYNEQF	TRBV7-9	TRBJ2-1
ASSLSGETEAF	TRBV14	TRBJ1-1
ASSLDRQGLAYGYT	TRBV12-3/TRBV12-4	TRBJ1-2
ASSSNPGTSGGFYNEQF	TRBV18	TRBJ2-1
ATRPTGGGSTDTQY	TRBV24-1	TRBJ2-3